This T cell receptor beta chain was captured by sequencing in a study of blood T cell repertoires in COVID-19. The germline gives CDR1 SGHRS, CDR2 YFSETQ. The CDR3 runs to 15 residues. The V segment lost 4 bases and the J segment 7 bases; nucleotides outside the gene matches: 12. The table came from immunoSEQ multiplex PCR; TCRdb's copy has only in-frame clones and leaves some out. The sample holds about 240,000 clones; 82% are singletons and the top ten take over 10%. Material for sequencing was peripheral blood. The chain has TRBV5-1 and TRBJ1-2; 8 nucleotides align to TRBD1. The clonotype was recovered from a woman aged 55-75 years with active or convalescent COVID-19. The CDR3 region is CASSRFGQGVSGYTF. CDR3 DNA sequence: TGCGCCAGCAGCCGATTTGGACAGGGAGTGAGTGGCTACACCTTC. Full variable domain (missing parts from reference TRBV5-1 and TRBJ1-2): KAGVTQTPRYLIKTRGQQVTLSCSPISGHRSVSWYQQTPGQGLQFLFEYFSETQRNKGNFPGRFSGRQFSNSRSEMNVSTLELGDSALYLCASSRFGQGVSGYTFGSGTRLTVV.